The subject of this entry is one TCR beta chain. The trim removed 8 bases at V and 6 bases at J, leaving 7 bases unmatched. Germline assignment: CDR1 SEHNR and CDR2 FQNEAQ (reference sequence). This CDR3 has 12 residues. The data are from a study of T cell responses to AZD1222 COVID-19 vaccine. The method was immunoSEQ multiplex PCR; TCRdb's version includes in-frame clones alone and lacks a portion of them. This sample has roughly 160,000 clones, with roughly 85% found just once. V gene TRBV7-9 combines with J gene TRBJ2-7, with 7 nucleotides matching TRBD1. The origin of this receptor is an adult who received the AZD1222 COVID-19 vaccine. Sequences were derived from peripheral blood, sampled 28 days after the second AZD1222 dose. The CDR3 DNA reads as TGTGCCAGCGCATACAGGGGAAGCGAGCAGTACTTC. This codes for CASAYRGSEQYF.